Listed below are T cell receptor beta chains from one sample, sequenced in a study of CD8+CD57+ T cells in acquired aplastic anemia. TCRdb reprocessed the reads with MiXCR, giving one entry per CDR3 protein. The profile shows roughly 93,000 distinct CDR3 sequences, about 63% of them singletons. What was sequenced was sorted CD4+, CD8+, or CD8+CD57+ T cells (not recorded which) from PBMCs. The receptors stem from a human donor with aplastic anemia. Both conserved end residues are part of each CDR3. Fields, in order: CDR3 protein, V gene.

cdr3_aa: CASSLGWRTATNEKLFF
v_call: TRBV7-6

cdr3_aa: CATSEIAGGSDTQYF
v_call: TRBV24-1

cdr3_aa: CATSDLRQGSDTQYF
v_call: TRBV24-1

cdr3_aa: CATSDAGTAEAFF
v_call: TRBV24-1

cdr3_aa: CASSVEGGETQYF
v_call: TRBV9

cdr3_aa: CASSEGAGGANYGYTF
v_call: TRBV12-3/TRBV12-4

cdr3_aa: CASSDRGQVTDTQYF
v_call: TRBV25-1

cdr3_aa: CATSASGREDTQYF
v_call: TRBV24-1

cdr3_aa: CASTPQQGGARGYTF
v_call: TRBV19

cdr3_aa: CSVPDYTDTQYF
v_call: TRBV29-1

cdr3_aa: CASLESYEQYF
v_call: TRBV2

cdr3_aa: CASSLSNREKNTEAFF
v_call: TRBV11-1